These 11 T cell receptor beta chains were sequenced from one sample in a study of cytomegalovirus exposure and HLA in healthy donors. PCR involved 60 Vbeta and 13 Jbeta primers. Using immunoSEQ multiplex PCR, the repertoire was profiled, and TCRdb retains in-frame clones only, with some absent. There are 90,000 to 150,000 clones in the sample; 60% to 75% occur only once, and less than 3.5% lies in the top ten. The sample taken for sequencing was PBMCs. Receptors originate from a woman in her thirties or forties in good health and CMV-seropositive.

The chain employs TRBV5-8 and TRBJ1-1; D ambiguous. Trimming cost V 4 bases and J 0 bases, with 7 bases left between them. CDR3 size: 13 residues. Germline V gene lookup returns CDR1 SGHTS and CDR2 YDEGEE. The CDR3 DNA is TGTGCCAGCAGCGCGTCCCTGAACACTGAAGCTTTCTTT. Amino acids: CASSASLNTEAFF.

This chain links TRBV5-4 with TRBJ1-4; D remains ambiguous. CDR1 is SGHNT, CDR2 YYREEE, per germline (reference sequence). Between the trimmed V and J ends, which lost 4 bases and 0 bases, there was a span of 13 bases. The CDR3 runs 16 residues. CDR3 sequence reads: CASSRTGFATNEKLFF. The DNA for the CDR3 is TGTGCCAGCAGCCGCACGGGATTTGCAACTAATGAAAAACTGTTTTTT.

The chain uses TRBV28 and TRBJ1-4, with 7 bases fitting TRBD1. In germline, CDR1 is MDHEN, CDR2 SYDVKM. This CDR3 comprises 12 residues. CDR3 amino acids: CALTGPDEKLFF. CDR3 sequence (DNA): TGTGCTCTGACAGGGCCCGATGAAAAACTGTTTTTT.

The genes are TRBV7-6 and TRBJ2-1; tentatively, D is TRBD1 (6 bases). Germline CDR1 SGHVS, CDR2 FNYEAQ. V lost 5 bases and J lost 10, with 15 bases in between. The CDR3 extends over 13 amino acids. CDR3 nucleotides: TGTGCCAGCAGCCCATCGACAGGTTGGGAGCAGTTCTTC. Translating it yields CASSPSTGWEQFF.

This clone was observed once. The rearrangement links TRBV29-1 to TRBJ2-2, with 7 positions matching TRBD1. Trimming at V came to 3 bases and at J to 4 bases, leaving 5 bases not matched to a gene. Germline-derived CDR1 and CDR2 are SQVTM and ANQGSEA. The CDR3 is 14 amino acids. The CDR3 reads CSVERGPGTGELFF. CDR3 nucleotides: TGCAGCGTTGAGAGGGGGCCCGGCACCGGGGAGCTGTTTTTT.

The chain is built from TRBV4-2 and TRBJ2-3; 11 bases are a match to TRBD2. The V gene's germline CDR1 is LGHNA and CDR2 YNFKEQ. CDR3 length: 18 residues. Trimming cost V 3 bases and J 4 bases; bases outside gene matches: 12. The CDR3 DNA sequence: TGTGCCAGCAGCCAGGCAAGGGCATTAGCGGGGGGGTCAGATACGCAGTATTTT. Its translation: CASSQARALAGGSDTQYF.

The chain couples TRBV7-6 to TRBJ2-7, with D possibly matching TRBD1 (5 bases). In germline, CDR1 is SGHVS, CDR2 FNYEAQ. The V gene lost 5 bases and the J gene lost 5 bases, with 22 bases spanning the gap. The CDR3 sequence is 16 residues long. CDR3 region: CASSDKGLDPFDEQYF. CDR3 bases: TGTGCCAGCAGCGATAAGGGGCTGGATCCTTTCGACGAGCAGTACTTC.

The rearrangement joins TRBV4-1 to TRBJ2-7, with 12 bases aligning to TRBD2. The CDR3 runs to 17 residues. Germline V gene sequence: CDR1 MGHRA, CDR2 YSYEKL. V was pared by 1 base and J by 7 bases, with 11 bases of the junction left unmatched. The CDR3 here is CASSQVLTSGGPGEQYF. CDR3 sequence (DNA): TGCGCCAGCAGCCAAGTCCTAACTAGCGGGGGGCCAGGAGAGCAGTACTTC.

The chain has TRBV5-6 and TRBJ1-4; 7 nucleotides match TRBD1. Unmatched junction bases numbered 6, after V lost 2 bases and J lost 8 bases. Germline V gene data show CDR1 as SGHDT and CDR2 as YYEEEE. CDR3 length: 14 amino acids. In DNA form, the CDR3 reads TGTGCCAGCAGCTTACAGGGGCATAAGGAAAAACTGTTTTTT. It specifies CASSLQGHKEKLFF.

This clone was seen a handful of times. This chain links TRBV30 with TRBJ1-4; TRBD1 might be the D (5 bases). V was trimmed by 2 bases and J by 3 bases, leaving 13 bases between them. The CDR3 extends over 15 amino acids. In germline, CDR1 is GTSNPN, CDR2 SVGIG (reference sequence). This CDR3 reads CAWSLAGLANEKLFF. Written as DNA, the CDR3 is TGTGCCTGGAGTCTTGCGGGACTAGCTAATGAAAAACTGTTTTTT.

The J gene is TRBJ2-1, the V gene TRBV19; TRBD2 aligns across 7 bases. Germline assignment: CDR1 LNHDA and CDR2 SQIVND (reference sequence). This CDR3 has 15 residues. V was clipped by 1 base and J by 9 bases; unmatched bases: 9. The CDR3 DNA sequence: TGTGCCAGTAGTATAGTTGGGAGGGTGAAGAGTGAGCAGTTCTTC. This codes for CASSIVGRVKSEQFF.